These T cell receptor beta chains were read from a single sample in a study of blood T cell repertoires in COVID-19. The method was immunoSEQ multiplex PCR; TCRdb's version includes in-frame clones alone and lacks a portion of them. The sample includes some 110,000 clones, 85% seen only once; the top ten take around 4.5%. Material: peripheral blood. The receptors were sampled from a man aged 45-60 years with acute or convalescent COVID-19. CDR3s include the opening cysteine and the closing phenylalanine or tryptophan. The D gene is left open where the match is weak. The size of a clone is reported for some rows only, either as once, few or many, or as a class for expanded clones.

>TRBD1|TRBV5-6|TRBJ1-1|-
TGTGCCAGCAGCTCCACTACAGGGGGGAGCACTGAAGCTTTCTTT
CASSSTTGGSTEAFF
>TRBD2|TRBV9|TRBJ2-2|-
TGTGCCAGCAGCGACCCCGGGGGAGGGGCAAACACCGGGGAGCTGTTTTTT
CASSDPGGGANTGELFF
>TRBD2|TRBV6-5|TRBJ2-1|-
TGTGCCAGCAGTTCGAAAGCGGGAGGGCCCCACAATGAGCAGTTCTTC
CASSSKAGGPHNEQFF
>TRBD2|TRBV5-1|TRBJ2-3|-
TGCGCCAGCGGACTAGCTAGTAGCACAGATACGCAGTATTTT
CASGLASSTDTQYF
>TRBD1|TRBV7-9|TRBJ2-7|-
TGTGCCAGCAGCTCGGACAGGGTCGAGTACTTC
CASSSDRVEYF
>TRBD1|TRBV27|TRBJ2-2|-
TGTGCCAGCCAGCAGGACAGGGTTCGCGCCGGGGAGCTGTTTTTT
CASQQDRVRAGELFF
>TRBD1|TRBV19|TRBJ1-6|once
TGTGCCAGTAGTATGAACAGGGGTTATAATTCACCCCTCCACTTT
CASSMNRGYNSPLHF
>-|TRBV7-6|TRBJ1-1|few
TGTGCCAGCAGCTTATCAGGCATGAACACTGAAGCTTTCTTT
CASSLSGMNTEAFF
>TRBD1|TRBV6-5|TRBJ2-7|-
TGTGCCAGCAGTTACCCGGGACAGCGATCCTACGAGCAGTACTTC
CASSYPGQRSYEQYF
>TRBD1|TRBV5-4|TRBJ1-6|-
TGTGCCACCACATCCGGGGGGACAGGAAATTCACCCCTCCACTTT
CATTSGGTGNSPLHF
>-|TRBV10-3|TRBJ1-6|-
TGTGCCATCAGTGAGGTACAGGGTCATTCACCCCTCCACTTT
CAISEVQGHSPLHF
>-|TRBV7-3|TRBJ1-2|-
TGTGCCAGCAGCTTAGGAGGGAGTAACTATGGCTACACCTTC
CASSLGGSNYGYTF
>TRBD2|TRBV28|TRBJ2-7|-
TGTGCCAGCAGCATCGTACTAGCGGGACTCTACGAGCAGTACTTC
CASSIVLAGLYEQYF
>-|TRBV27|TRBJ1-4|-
TGTGCCAGCAGTTTATTACCGCACCAGGGAGAAAAACTGTTTTTT
CASSLLPHQGEKLFF
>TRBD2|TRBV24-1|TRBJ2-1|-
TGTGCCACCAGTGATTTCGGCGGGAGTGTTGAGCAGTTCTTC
CATSDFGGSVEQFF
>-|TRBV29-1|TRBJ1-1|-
TGCAGCGTTCACCAGACAGGATGGGTTTTCTTT
CSVHQTGWVFF
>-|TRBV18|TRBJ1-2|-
TGTGCCAGCTCACCCCGGACAGTGGGGAACTATGGCTACACCTTC
CASSPRTVGNYGYTF
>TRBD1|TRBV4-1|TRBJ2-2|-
TGCGCCAGCAGCCAAGCTGGACAGGGACGTCTCGGGGAGCTGTTTTTT
CASSQAGQGRLGELFF
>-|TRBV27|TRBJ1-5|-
TGTGCCAGCAGTTTCCAGGGCGGTAGCAATCAGCCCCAGCATTTT
CASSFQGGSNQPQHF
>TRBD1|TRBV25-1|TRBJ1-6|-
TGTGCCAGCAGTGACAGGGGGAATTCACCCCTCCACTTT
CASSDRGNSPLHF
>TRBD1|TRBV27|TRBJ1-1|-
TGTGCCAGCAGCCTAACCGGGACAGTGAACACTGAAGCTTTCTTT
CASSLTGTVNTEAFF
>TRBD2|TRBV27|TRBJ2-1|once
TGTGCCAGCAGTTTAGCGGGAGTACTCAATGAGCAGTTCTTC
CASSLAGVLNEQFF
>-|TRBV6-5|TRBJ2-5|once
TGTGCCAGCGGGGGCCCTTCAGAGACCCAGTACTTC
CASGGPSETQYF